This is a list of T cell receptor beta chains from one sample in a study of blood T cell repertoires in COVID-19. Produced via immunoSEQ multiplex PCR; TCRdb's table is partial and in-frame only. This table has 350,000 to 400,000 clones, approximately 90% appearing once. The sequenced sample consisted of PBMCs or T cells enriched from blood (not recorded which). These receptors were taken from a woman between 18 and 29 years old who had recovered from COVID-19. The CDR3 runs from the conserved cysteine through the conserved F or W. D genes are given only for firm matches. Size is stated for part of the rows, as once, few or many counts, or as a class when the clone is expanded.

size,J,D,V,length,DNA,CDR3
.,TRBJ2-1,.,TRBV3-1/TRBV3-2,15,TGTGCCAGCGGTCCCGGCGGGGACTCCTACAATGAGCAGTTCTTC,CASGPGGDSYNEQFF
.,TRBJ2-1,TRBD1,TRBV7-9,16,TGTGCCAGCAGCTTGCCAGGGGGCAACTCCTACAATGAGCAGTTCTTC,CASSLPGGNSYNEQFF
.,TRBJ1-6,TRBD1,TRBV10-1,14,TGCGCCAGCAGTGCTGGACAGGGGAATTCACCCCTCCACTTT,CASSAGQGNSPLHF
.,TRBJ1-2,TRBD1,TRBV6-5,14,TGTGCCAGCAGTTACGTGGACAGGGGAAGCGGCTACACCTTC,CASSYVDRGSGYTF
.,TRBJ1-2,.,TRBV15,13,TGTGCCACCAGCCGCCGGTCCCTCTATGGCTACACCTTC,CATSRRSLYGYTF
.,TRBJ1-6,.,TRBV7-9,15,TGTGCCAGCAGCCCCCCCGGGACATATAATTCACCCCTCCACTTT,CASSPPGTYNSPLHF
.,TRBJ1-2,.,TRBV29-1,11,TGCAGCGTTGAGATTCCCGGTGGCTACACCTTC,CSVEIPGGYTF
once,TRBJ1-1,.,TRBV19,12,TGTGCCCCCGGCCAGGGTACTACTGAAGCTTTCTTT,CAPGQGTTEAFF
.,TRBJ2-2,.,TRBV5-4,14,TGTGCCAGCAGCTCAGGGGAAAGCACCGGGGAGCTGTTTTTT,CASSSGESTGELFF
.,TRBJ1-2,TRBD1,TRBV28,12,TGTGCCAGCAGTTCGACAGGGAATGGCTACACCTTC,CASSSTGNGYTF
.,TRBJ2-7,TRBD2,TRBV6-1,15,TGTGCCAGCAGTGAATCTAGCGGGGATTCCTACGAGCAGTACTTC,CASSESSGDSYEQYF
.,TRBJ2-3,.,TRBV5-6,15,TGTGCCAGCAGCTTTAGGGGGATTAAGTCAGATACGCAGTATTTT,CASSFRGIKSDTQYF
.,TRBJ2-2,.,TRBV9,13,TGTGCCAGCAGTACAGGGATTCCGGGGGAGCTGTTTTTT,CASSTGIPGELFF